This TCR beta chain was observed in a study of blood T cell repertoires in COVID-19. The ends were cut back, 4 bases at V and 0 bases at J, with 7 bases in the middle. Germline values: CDR1 SGHKS, CDR2 YYEKEE (reference sequence). This CDR3 region has 13 residues. Sequenced by immunoSEQ multiplex PCR; TCRdb stores in-frame clones only, minus some. The table lists 200,000 to 250,000 clones, around nine tenths of them singletons. The TCR comes from a woman in her sixties or seventies with acute or convalescent COVID-19. The gene calls are TRBV5-5 and TRBJ2-5, with unresolved D. The source material was peripheral blood. CDR3 sequence: CASSPVNQETQYF. CDR3 nucleotide sequence: TGTGCCAGCAGCCCAGTGAACCAAGAGACCCAGTACTTC.